The 10 T cell receptor beta chains given below trace back to one sample, sequenced in a study of blood T cell repertoires in COVID-19. Clones were read by immunoSEQ multiplex PCR, and TCRdb kept only the in-frame ones, dropping some. The sample includes nearly 350,000 clones, under 95% of them seen just once. What was sequenced was peripheral blood. The receptors derive from a woman between 18 and 29 years old who had recovered from COVID-19.

The sample holds one count of this clone. The gene calls are TRBV5-5 and TRBJ2-3; TRBD2 might be the D (5 bases). V was pared by 4 bases and J by 2 bases, with 14 bases between. Germline CDR1 reads SGHKS; CDR2 reads YYEKEE (reference sequence). The CDR3 spans 15 residues. The CDR3 DNA sequence: TGTGCCAGCAGCCTCCGTGGCGGGTCCACAGATACGCAGTATTTT. The encoded protein is CASSLRGGSTDTQYF.

V is TRBV27 and J is TRBJ1-1; TRBD1 is a possible D gene (6 bases). This CDR3 region has 14 residues. Trimming stripped 5 bases from V and 4 bases from J, with 14 bases between. Per the germline V gene, CDR1 is MNHEY and CDR2 is SMNVEV (reference sequence). CDR3 amino acids: CASSQTSGVTEAFF. The CDR3, as DNA: TGTGCCAGCAGTCAAACCTCAGGGGTCACTGAAGCTTTCTTT.

In this sample, this clone turned up once. V gene TRBV11-2 combines with J gene TRBJ2-1; D is unresolved. V lost 3 bases and J 4 bases, leaving 7 bases between the germline ends. CDR3 length: 13 residues. The germline gives CDR1 SGHAT, CDR2 FQNNGV. The CDR3 region is CASSLSLYNEQFF. CDR3 bases: TGTGCCAGCAGCTTGTCCTTATACAATGAGCAGTTCTTC.

The chain is built from TRBV11-3 and TRBJ1-2; D is ambiguous. The V and J ends lost 1 base and 2 bases respectively, with 11 bases between them. The CDR3 consists of 15 residues. CDR1 and CDR2 (germline): SGHNT, YENEEA. CDR3 DNA: TGTGCCAGCAGCTTAGGCACTGGAGGGAACTATGGCTACACCTTC. It is translated as CASSLGTGGNYGYTF.

The chain employs TRBV14 and TRBJ2-3; 8 positions agree with TRBD1. In germline, CDR1 is SGHDN, CDR2 FVKESK. V was pared by 4 bases and J by 8 bases, with 8 bases of the junction left unmatched. The CDR3 totals 14 residues. The CDR3 nucleotides read TGTGCCAGCAGCCCCGCAGGGGGCGTAGGTACGCAGTATTTT. Its protein is CASSPAGGVGTQYF.

The chain is built from TRBV11-2 and TRBJ1-2, with 7 nucleotides matching TRBD1. From germline, CDR1 is SGHAT and CDR2 FQNNGV. There are 14 residues in the CDR3. The V and J ends lost 5 bases and 4 bases, in that order; junction bases with no gene match: 7. CDR3 residues: CASSPHSGGYGYTF. The DNA of the CDR3 is TGTGCCAGCAGCCCCCACTCAGGGGGCTATGGCTACACCTTC.

The J gene is TRBJ1-5, the V gene TRBV28; weak D call: TRBD1 (5 bases). Trimming removed 6 bases from V and 1 base from J, with 13 bases in between. The CDR3 consists of 15 residues. In germline, CDR1 is MDHEN, CDR2 SYDVKM. CDR3 sequence reads: CASRRKGVSNQPQHF. In DNA form, the CDR3 reads TGTGCCAGCAGAAGGAAAGGGGTGAGCAATCAGCCCCAGCATTTT.

The chain has TRBV24-1 and TRBJ1-2; D is uncertain. The CDR3 sequence is 14 residues long. Trimming shortened V by 4 bases and J by 2 bases, and 10 bases separated the two germline ends. From germline, CDR1 is KGHDR and CDR2 SFDVKD. CDR3 bases: TGTGCCACCAGTGACCGCAGCGTCAACTATGGCTACACCTTC. This encodes CATSDRSVNYGYTF.

The V gene is TRBV28, the J gene TRBJ2-5; possible D gene TRBD2, 5 bases. Trimming cost V 6 bases and J 2 bases, with 13 bases left between them. CDR3 length: 14 amino acids. CDR1 MDHEN and CDR2 SYDVKM come from the germline V gene. CDR3 nucleotides: TGTGCCAGCAGGCCCGGAGGTACTCAAGAGACCCAGTACTTC. It yields the protein CASRPGGTQETQYF.

This rearrangement joins TRBV5-4 to TRBJ2-3; a possible D gene is TRBD1 (5 bases). V was pared by 2 bases and J by 0 bases, with 10 bases between. This CDR3 spans 15 amino acids. Germline assignment: CDR1 SGHNT and CDR2 YYREEE (reference sequence). CDR3 amino acids: CASSFTAGSTDTQYF. CDR3 nucleotides: TGTGCCAGCAGCTTTACGGCAGGGAGCACAGATACGCAGTATTTT.